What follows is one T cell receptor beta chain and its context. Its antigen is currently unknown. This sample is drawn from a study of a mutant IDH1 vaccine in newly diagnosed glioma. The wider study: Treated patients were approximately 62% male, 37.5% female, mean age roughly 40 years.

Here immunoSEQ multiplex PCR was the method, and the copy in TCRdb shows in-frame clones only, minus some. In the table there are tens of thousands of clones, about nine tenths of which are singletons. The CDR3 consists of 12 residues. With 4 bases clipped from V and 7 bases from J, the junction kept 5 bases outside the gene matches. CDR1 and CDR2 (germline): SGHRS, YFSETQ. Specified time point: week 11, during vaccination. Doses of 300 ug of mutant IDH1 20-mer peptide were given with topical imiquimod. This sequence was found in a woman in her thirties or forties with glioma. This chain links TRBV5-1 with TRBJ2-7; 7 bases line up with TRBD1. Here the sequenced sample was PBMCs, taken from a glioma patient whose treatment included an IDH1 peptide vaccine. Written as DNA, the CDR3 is TGCGCCAGCAGCCAGGGACAGTTGGAGCAGTACTTC. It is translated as CASSQGQLEQYF.